This T cell receptor beta chain was sequenced in a study of T cells in localized non-small cell lung cancer. Clones were read by immunoSEQ multiplex PCR, and TCRdb kept only the in-frame ones, dropping some. The data show roughly 58,000 clones, with 81% seen just once and about 4.5% held by the top ten. V lost 5 bases and J lost 6, with 9 bases in between. Germline CDR1 reads MNHEY; CDR2 reads SVGAGI. The CDR3 is made up of 12 amino acids. The chain joins TRBV6-5 to TRBJ2-3, with D hard to call. The sequence came from a man aged 40 to 75 with stage II lung adenocarcinoma. The input for sequencing was PBMCs, taken before any cancer treatment. Here the CDR3 reads CASSHKGDTQYF. CDR3 sequence (DNA): TGTGCCAGCAGTCACAAAGGGGATACGCAGTATTTT.